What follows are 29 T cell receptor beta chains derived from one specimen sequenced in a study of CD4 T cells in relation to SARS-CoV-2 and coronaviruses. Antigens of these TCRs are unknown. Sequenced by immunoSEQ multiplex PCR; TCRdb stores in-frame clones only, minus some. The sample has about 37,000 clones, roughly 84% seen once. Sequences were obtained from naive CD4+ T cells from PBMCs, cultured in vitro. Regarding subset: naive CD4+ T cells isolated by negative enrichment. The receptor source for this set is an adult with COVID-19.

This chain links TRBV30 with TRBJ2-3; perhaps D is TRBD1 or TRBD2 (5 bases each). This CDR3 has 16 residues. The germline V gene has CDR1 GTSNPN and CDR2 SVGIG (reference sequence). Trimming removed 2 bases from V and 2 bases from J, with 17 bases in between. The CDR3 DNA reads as TGTGCCTGGAGTCTTGGGGGACCGCTACTCACAGATACGCAGTATTTT. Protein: CAWSLGGPLLTDTQYF.

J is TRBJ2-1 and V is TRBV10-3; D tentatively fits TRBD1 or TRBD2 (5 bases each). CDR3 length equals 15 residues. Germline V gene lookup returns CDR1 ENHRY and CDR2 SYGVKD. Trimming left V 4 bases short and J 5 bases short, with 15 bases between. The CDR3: CAISAGPGNNNEQFF. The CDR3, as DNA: TGTGCCATCAGTGCGGGGCCTGGCAACAACAATGAGCAGTTCTTC.

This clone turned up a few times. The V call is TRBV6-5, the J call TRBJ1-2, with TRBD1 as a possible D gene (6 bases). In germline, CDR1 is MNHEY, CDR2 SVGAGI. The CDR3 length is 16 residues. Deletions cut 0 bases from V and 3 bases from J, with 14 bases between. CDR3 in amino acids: CASSYSRTAKDYGYTF. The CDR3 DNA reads TGTGCCAGCAGTTACTCCCGGACAGCTAAGGACTATGGCTACACCTTC.

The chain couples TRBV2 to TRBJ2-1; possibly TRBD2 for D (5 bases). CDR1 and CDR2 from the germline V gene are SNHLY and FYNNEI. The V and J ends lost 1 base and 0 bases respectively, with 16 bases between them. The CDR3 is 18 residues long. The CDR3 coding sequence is TGTGCCAGCAGTGAAGTATTTGGGCGGAGGAGCTCCTACAATGAGCAGTTCTTC. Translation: CASSEVFGRRSSYNEQFF.

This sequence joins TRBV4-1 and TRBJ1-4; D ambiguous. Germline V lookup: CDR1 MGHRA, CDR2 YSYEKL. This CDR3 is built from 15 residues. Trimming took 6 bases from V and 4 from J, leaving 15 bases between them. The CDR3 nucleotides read TGCGCCAGCAGTCAAAGGTCGGGTTTTAATGAAAAACTGTTTTTT. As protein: CASSQRSGFNEKLFF.

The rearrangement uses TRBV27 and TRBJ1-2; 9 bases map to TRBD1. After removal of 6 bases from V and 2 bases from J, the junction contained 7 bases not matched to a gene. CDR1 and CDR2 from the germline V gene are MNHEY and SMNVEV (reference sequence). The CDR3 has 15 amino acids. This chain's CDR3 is CASSLGQGKNYGYTF. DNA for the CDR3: TGTGCCAGCAGCCTGGGACAGGGCAAAAACTATGGCTACACCTTC.

The chain's CDR3 is CASSPPTRTDTQYF. CDR3 in DNA: TGTGCCAGCTCCCCCCCCACAAGAACAGATACGCAGTATTTT. This chain uses TRBV18 with TRBJ2-3; D ambiguous. Germline CDR1 is KGHSH and CDR2 is LQKENI. Trimming shortened V by 6 bases and J by 3 bases, and 13 bases separated the two germline ends. The CDR3 is 14 residues long. The full variable domain, its missing parts supplied by reference TRBV18 and TRBJ2-3, is NAGVMQNPRHLVRRRGQEARLRCSPMKGHSHVYWYRQLPEEGLKFMVYLQKENIIDESGMPKERFSAEFPKEGPSILRIQQVVRGDSAAYFCASSPPTRTDTQYFGPGTRLTVL.

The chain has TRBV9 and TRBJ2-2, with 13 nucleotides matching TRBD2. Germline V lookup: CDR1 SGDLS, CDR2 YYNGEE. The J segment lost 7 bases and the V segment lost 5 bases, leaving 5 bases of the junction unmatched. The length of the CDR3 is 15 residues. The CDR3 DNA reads TGTGCCAGCAGTAGGGGGACTAGCGGGGTCGGGGAGCTGTTTTTT. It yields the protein CASSRGTSGVGELFF.

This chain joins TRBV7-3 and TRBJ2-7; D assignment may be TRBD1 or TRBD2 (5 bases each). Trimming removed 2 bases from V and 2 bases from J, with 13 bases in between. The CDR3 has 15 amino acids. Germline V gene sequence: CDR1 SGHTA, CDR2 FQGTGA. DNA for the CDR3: TGTGCCAGCAGCTTAGACAGCGGATCAACCTACGAGCAGTACTTC. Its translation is CASSLDSGSTYEQYF.

In DNA form, the CDR3 reads TGTGCCAGCAGCCTGAGGGCCGAGCAGTACTTC. Its protein product is CASSLRAEQYF. The chain links TRBV3-1 (or the pseudogene TRBV3-2) to TRBJ2-7; TRBD2 might be the D (5 bases). V was pared by 4 bases and J by 6 bases, with 7 bases between. Germline loops: CDR1 LGHDT, CDR2 YNNKEL (reference sequence). This CDR3 region has 11 residues.

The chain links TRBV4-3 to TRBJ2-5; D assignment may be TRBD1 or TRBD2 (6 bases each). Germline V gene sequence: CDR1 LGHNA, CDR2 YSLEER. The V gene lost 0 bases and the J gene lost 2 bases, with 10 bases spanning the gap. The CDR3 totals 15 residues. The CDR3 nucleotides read TGCGCCAGCAGCCAAGATAGGAGGGGGCAAGAGACCCAGTACTTC. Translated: CASSQDRRGQETQYF.

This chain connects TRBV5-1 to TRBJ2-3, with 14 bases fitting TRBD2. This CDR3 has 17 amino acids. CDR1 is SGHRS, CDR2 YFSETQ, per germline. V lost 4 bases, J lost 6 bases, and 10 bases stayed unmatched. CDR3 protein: CASSQPGTSGSTDTQYF. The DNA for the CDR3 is TGCGCCAGCAGCCAACCTGGGACTAGCGGGAGTACGGATACGCAGTATTTT.

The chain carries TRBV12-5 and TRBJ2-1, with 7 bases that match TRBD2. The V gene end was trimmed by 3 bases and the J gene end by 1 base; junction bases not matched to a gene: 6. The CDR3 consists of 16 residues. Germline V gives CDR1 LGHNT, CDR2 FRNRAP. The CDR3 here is CASGFEGGSSYNEQFF. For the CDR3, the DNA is TGTGCTAGTGGTTTTGAGGGCGGGAGTTCCTACAATGAGCAGTTCTTC.

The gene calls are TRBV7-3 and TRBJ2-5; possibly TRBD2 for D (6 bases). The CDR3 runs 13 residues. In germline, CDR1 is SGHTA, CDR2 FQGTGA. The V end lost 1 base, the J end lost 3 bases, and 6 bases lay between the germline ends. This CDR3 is CASSLREEETQYF. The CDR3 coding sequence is TGTGCCAGCAGCTTAAGGGAGGAAGAGACCCAGTACTTC.

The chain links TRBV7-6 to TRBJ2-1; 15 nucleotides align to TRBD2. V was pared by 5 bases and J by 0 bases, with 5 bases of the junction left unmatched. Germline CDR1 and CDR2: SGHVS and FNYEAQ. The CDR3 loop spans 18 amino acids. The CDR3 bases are TGTGCCAGCAGCCCGGGGACTAGCGGGAGGCTCTCCTACAATGAGCAGTTCTTC. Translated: CASSPGTSGRLSYNEQFF.

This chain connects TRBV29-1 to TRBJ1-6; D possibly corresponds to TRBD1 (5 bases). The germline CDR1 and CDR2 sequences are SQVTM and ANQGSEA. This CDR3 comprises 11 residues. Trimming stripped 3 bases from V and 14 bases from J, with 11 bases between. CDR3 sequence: CSVEKEGALHF. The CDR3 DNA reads TGCAGCGTTGAGAAGGAAGGGGCCCTCCACTTT.

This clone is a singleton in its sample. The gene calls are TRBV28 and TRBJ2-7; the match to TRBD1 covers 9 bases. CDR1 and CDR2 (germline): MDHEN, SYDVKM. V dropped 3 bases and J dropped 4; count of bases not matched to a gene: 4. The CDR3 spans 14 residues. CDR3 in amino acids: CASSFGGQGYEQYF. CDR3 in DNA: TGTGCCAGCAGTTTTGGGGGACAGGGTTACGAGCAGTACTTC.

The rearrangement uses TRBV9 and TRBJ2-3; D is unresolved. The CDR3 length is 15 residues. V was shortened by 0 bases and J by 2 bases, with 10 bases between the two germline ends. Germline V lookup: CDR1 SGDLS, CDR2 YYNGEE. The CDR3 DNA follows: TGTGCCAGCAGCGTAGAGAGACTCGCCACAGATACGCAGTATTTT. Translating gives CASSVERLATDTQYF. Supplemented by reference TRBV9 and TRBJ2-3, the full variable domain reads DSGVTQTPKHLITATGQRVTLRCSPRSGDLSVYWYQQSLDQGLQFLIQYYNGEERAKGNILERFSAQQFPDLHSELNLSSLELGDSALYFCASSVERLATDTQYFGPGTRLTVL.

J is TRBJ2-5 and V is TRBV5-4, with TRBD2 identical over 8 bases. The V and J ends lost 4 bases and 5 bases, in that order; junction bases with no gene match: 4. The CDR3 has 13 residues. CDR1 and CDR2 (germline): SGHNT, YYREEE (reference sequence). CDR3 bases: TGTGCCAGCAGCCGGGAGGGGCGGGAGACCCAGTACTTC. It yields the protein CASSREGRETQYF. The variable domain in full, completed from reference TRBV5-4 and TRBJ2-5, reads ETGVTQSPTHLIKTRGQQVTLRCSSQSGHNTVSWYQQALGQGPQFIFQYYREEENGRGNFPPRFSGLQFPNYSSELNVNALELDDSALYLCASSREGRETQYFGPGTRLLVL.

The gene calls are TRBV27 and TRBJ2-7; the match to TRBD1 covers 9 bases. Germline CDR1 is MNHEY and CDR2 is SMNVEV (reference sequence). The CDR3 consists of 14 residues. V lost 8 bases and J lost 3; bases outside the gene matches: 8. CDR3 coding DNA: TGTGCCAGCTCCCACAGGGGGCTGTACTACGAGCAGTACTTC. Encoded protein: CASSHRGLYYEQYF.

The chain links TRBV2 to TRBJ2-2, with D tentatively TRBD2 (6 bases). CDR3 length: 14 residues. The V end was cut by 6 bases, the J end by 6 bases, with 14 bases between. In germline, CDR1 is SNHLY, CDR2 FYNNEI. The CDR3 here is CASRTSSNPGELFF. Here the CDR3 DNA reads TGTGCCAGCAGAACTAGCTCAAACCCCGGGGAGCTGTTTTTT.

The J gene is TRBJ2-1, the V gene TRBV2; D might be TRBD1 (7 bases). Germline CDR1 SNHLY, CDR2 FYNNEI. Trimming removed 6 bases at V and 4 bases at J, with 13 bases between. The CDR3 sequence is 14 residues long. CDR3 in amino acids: CASSGGGQYNEQFF. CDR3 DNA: TGTGCCAGCAGCGGAGGGGGCCAGTACAATGAGCAGTTCTTC.

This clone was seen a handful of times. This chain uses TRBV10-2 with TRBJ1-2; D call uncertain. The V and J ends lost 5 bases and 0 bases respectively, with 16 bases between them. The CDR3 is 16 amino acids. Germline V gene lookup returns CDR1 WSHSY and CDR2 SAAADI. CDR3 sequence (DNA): TGCGCCAGCAGTCCCTACACCGTTACGACTAACTATGGCTACACCTTC. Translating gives CASSPYTVTTNYGYTF.

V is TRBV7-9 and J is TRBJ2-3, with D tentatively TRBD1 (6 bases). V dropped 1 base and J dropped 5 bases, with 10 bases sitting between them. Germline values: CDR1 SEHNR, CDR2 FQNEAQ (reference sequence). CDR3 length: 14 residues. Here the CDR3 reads CASSLGPGVDTQYF. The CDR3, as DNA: TGTGCCAGCAGCTTAGGTCCAGGGGTAGATACGCAGTATTTT.

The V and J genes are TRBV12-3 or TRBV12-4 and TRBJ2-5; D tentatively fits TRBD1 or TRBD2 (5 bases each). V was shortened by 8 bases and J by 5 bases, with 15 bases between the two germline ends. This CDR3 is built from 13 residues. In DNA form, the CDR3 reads TGTGCCAGCGTGGGGGACCTGTGGGAGACCCAGTACTTC. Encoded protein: CASVGDLWETQYF.

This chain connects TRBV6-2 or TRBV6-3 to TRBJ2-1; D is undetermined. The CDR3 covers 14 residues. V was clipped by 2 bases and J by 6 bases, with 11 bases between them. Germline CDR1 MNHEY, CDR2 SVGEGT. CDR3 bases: TGTGCCAGCAGTTACGAGAGATATGGCAATGAGCAGTTCTTC. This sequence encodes CASSYERYGNEQFF.

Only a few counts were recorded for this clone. CDR3 amino acids: CASSPDRGELFF. In DNA, the CDR3 is TGTGCCAGCAGCCCCGACAGGGGGGAGCTGTTTTTT. The chain uses TRBV5-6 and TRBJ2-2; D perhaps matches TRBD1 (6 bases). V lost 4 bases and J lost 8, with 9 bases in between. The CDR3 length is 12 residues. Germline V gives CDR1 SGHDT, CDR2 YYEEEE.

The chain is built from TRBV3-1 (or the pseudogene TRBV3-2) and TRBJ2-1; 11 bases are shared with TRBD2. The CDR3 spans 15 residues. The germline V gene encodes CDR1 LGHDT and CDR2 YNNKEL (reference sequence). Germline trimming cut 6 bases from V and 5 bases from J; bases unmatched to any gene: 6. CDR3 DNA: TGTGCCAGCAGACAAACTAGCGGGAGAAACAATGAGCAGTTCTTC. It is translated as CASRQTSGRNNEQFF.

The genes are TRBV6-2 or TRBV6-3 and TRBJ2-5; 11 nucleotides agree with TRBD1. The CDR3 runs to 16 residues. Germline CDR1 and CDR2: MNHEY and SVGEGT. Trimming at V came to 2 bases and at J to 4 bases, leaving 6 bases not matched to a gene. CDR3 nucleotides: TGTGCCAGCAGTTACCTCGGACAGGGGGCCAGAGAGACCCAGTACTTC. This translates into CASSYLGQGARETQYF.